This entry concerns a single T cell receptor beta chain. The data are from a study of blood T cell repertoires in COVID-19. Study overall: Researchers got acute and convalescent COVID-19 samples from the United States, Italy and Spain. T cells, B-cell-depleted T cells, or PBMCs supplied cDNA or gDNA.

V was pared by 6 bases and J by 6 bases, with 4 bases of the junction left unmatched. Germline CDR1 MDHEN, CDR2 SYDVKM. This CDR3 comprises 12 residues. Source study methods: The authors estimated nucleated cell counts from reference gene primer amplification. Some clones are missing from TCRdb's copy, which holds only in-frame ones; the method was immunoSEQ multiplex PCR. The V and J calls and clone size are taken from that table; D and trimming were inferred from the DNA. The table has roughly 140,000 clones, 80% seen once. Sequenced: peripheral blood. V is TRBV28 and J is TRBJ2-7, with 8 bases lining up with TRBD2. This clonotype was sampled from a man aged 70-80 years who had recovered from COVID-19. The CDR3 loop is CASSLSGSEQYF. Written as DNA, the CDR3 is TGTGCCAGCAGCCTCAGCGGGAGCGAGCAGTACTTC.